Sequencing of this T cell receptor beta chain was carried out in a study of T cell clonality in common variable immunodeficiency. Points from the study as a whole: Links between repertoire features and CVID complications were heterogeneity-limited.

Trimming cost V 2 bases and J 6 bases, with 13 bases left between them. CDR1 and CDR2 from the germline V gene are SGHTA and FQGNSA. The CDR3 loop spans 14 amino acids. At least ten counts were recorded for this clone. The target antigen is unknown. The read terminates 3 residues ahead of where the CDR3 ends, so the germline J gene completes it. The assay was immunoSEQ multiplex PCR, and TCRdb's table has in-frame clones only and misses some. The sample presents over 45,000 clones, none singletons. Caucasian heritage predominated among both patients and controls. Sequenced material: peripheral blood mononuclear cells. The J gene is TRBJ1-1, the V gene TRBV7-2; D is unclear. The source is a person aged 18-70 years in good health. Incomplete CDR3 DNA: TGTGCCAGCAGCTTAAGAATTGCGATGCCTGAA. It yields the protein CASSLRIAMPE. From start to end, the CDR3 is CASSLRIAMPEAFF.